This TCR beta chain was recovered during a study of T-cell reconstitution after alpha-beta-depleted transplantation in children. This CDR3 has 16 residues. Germline CDR1 and CDR2: MDHEN and SYDVKM. The V gene lost 1 base and the J gene lost 2 bases, with 14 bases spanning the gap. Unique molecular identifiers were used to barcode this TCRbeta library. A single record per CDR3 protein comes from TCRdb applying MiXCR to the PCR reads. The data contain over 150,000 distinct CDR3 sequences, around 7% of them singletons. This chain connects TRBV28 to TRBJ1-1; D is unclear. The specimen was PBMCs, collected before TCRalphabeta/CD19-depleted stem cell transplant. The sequence derives from a boy aged 2-9 years with acute lymphoblastic leukemia, due to receive a stem cell transplant. This CDR3 reads CASSLSDLLVNTEAFF. DNA of the CDR3: TGTGCCAGCAGTTTATCTGATTTACTCGTTAACACTGAAGCTTTCTTT.